The 4 T cell receptor beta chains below were found in one sample sequenced in a study of T cell responses to AZD1222 COVID-19 vaccine. Sequenced by immunoSEQ multiplex PCR; TCRdb stores in-frame clones only, minus some. The repertoire includes under 200,000 clones, around 92% of them detected once, and 1% to 1.5% sits in the top ten. This sample comprised peripheral blood, obtained 28 days after the second AZD1222 dose. The receptors derive from an adult who received the AZD1222 COVID-19 vaccine.

This clone was seen once. The V gene is TRBV2, the J gene TRBJ1-1, with D tentatively TRBD1 (5 bases). CDR1 is SNHLY and CDR2 is FYNNEI in the germline V gene. V dropped 2 bases and J dropped 7 bases, with 14 bases sitting between them. This CDR3 comprises 14 residues. The CDR3 DNA reads as TGTGCCAGCAGTGAATTTGGGGGGACGAGTGAAGCTTTCTTT. Its protein product is CASSEFGGTSEAFF.

This chain connects TRBV4-3 to TRBJ1-4; D gene ambiguous. V lost 0 bases to trimming and J lost 8 bases, with 13 bases between them. Germline V gives CDR1 LGHNA, CDR2 YSLEER. The CDR3 contains 15 residues. CDR3 residues: CASSQDGGDGEKLFF. The CDR3 DNA follows: TGCGCCAGCAGCCAAGATGGTGGGGATGGGGAAAAACTGTTTTTT.

The chain employs TRBV5-4 and TRBJ1-2, with D possibly matching TRBD1 (5 bases). There are 15 residues in the CDR3. CDR1 and CDR2 from the germline V gene are SGHNT and YYREEE (reference sequence). Trimming left V 4 bases short and J 6 bases short, with 19 bases between. This CDR3 reads CASSLGTEDKNGYTF. CDR3 nucleotide sequence: TGTGCCAGCAGCCTAGGGACGGAGGATAAGAATGGCTACACCTTC.

This sequence joins TRBV28 and TRBJ1-2; no clear D gene. The CDR3 length is 15 residues. Trimming removed 4 bases from V and 4 bases from J, with 16 bases in between. CDR1 is MDHEN, CDR2 SYDVKM, per germline. CDR3 amino acids: CASSSPRPTVYGYTF. As DNA, the CDR3 is TGTGCCAGCAGTTCTCCCCGGCCTACCGTCTATGGCTACACCTTC.